Listed here is a single T cell receptor (beta chain). What it binds is unknown. The PCR used 60 Vbeta and 13 Jbeta primers. Sequenced by immunoSEQ multiplex PCR; TCRdb stores in-frame clones only, minus some. The sample lists some 120,000 clones; roughly 76% were seen once. The data originate from a study of cytomegalovirus exposure and HLA in healthy donors. General study results and limits: An ancestry cluster, one associated with Asian ancestry, reportedly showed fewer N-insertions than the roughly 670-donor mean in a later analysis. No immune exposure information besides CMV serostatus was available.

The TCR comes from a woman between 50 and 59 years old in good health and CMV-seronegative. The specimen sequenced was PBMCs.

CDR3: CAISERQGQETQYF. The CDR3, as DNA: TGTGCCATCAGTGAGCGCCAGGGCCAAGAGACCCAGTACTTC. This chain links TRBV10-3 with TRBJ2-5; TRBD1 might be the D (5 bases). Germline lookup yields CDR1 ENHRY and CDR2 SYGVKD. This CDR3 is built from 14 residues. V lost 2 bases and J lost 1, with 8 bases in between.